These 5 T cell receptor beta chains originate from one sample sequenced in a study of cytomegalovirus exposure and HLA in healthy donors. Sequencing used immunoSEQ multiplex PCR; TCRdb keeps in-frame clones, though not all of them. The sample contains fewer than 200,000 clones, 80% to 90% of which appear only once. Sequencing was done on a sample of PBMCs. Receptors were obtained from a woman between 25 and 40 years old in good health and CMV-seronegative.

This chain joins TRBV11-1 and TRBJ2-7; 11 nucleotides line up with TRBD2. The CDR3 length is 12 residues. The V and J ends lost 6 bases and 5 bases, in that order; junction bases with no gene match: 0. The germline gives CDR1 SGHAT, CDR2 FQDESV (reference sequence). This chain's CDR3 is CASRLAGDEQYF. The CDR3 nucleotides are TGTGCCAGCAGACTAGCGGGAGACGAGCAGTACTTC.

The chain couples TRBV19 to TRBJ2-1; 9 bases match TRBD1. This CDR3 comprises 15 residues. V lost 3 bases and J lost 8; bases outside the gene matches: 8. CDR1 is LNHDA and CDR2 is SQIVND in the germline V gene (reference sequence). This CDR3 reads CASSIPGQGVYEQFF. CDR3 DNA: TGTGCCAGTAGTATCCCGGGACAGGGTGTGTATGAGCAGTTCTTC.

This chain connects TRBV6-6 to TRBJ2-1; 7 positions match TRBD2. The CDR3 has 15 amino acids. The V and J ends lost 2 bases and 4 bases, in that order; junction bases with no gene match: 5. In germline, CDR1 is MNHNY, CDR2 SVGAGI (reference sequence). This CDR3 is CASSYASGEYNEQFF. For the CDR3, the DNA is TGTGCCAGCAGTTACGCTAGCGGCGAGTACAATGAGCAGTTCTTC.

V gene TRBV23-1 combines with J gene TRBJ1-5, with 10 bases fitting TRBD1. TRBV23-1 is labeled an ORF, and its function is uncertain. The CDR3 is made up of 16 amino acids. The ends lost 4 bases at V and 0 bases at J; junction bases unmatched: 3. The CDR3 is CASSLTGGFSNQPQHF. CDR3 DNA sequence: TGCGCCAGCAGTCTGACAGGGGGCTTTAGCAATCAGCCCCAGCATTTT.

The chain uses TRBV5-6 and TRBJ1-1; the D is unclear. Germline V CDR1 and CDR2: SGHDT, YYEEEE. V was trimmed by 0 bases and J by 5 bases, leaving 11 bases between them. This CDR3 has 14 amino acids. The CDR3 DNA follows: TGTGCCAGCAGCTTGGTCGCAGCCTCAACTGAAGCTTTCTTT. Amino acids: CASSLVAASTEAFF.